The 30 T cell receptor beta chains presented below share a single source sample, sequenced in a study of blood T cell repertoires in COVID-19. Clones were read by immunoSEQ multiplex PCR, and TCRdb kept only the in-frame ones, dropping some. The table has about 390,000 clones, over 75% seen once. Sample: peripheral blood. The receptors derive from a woman between 55 and 75 years old with COVID-19, enrolled during active disease.

This clone was observed once. The chain joins TRBV6-6 to TRBJ2-7, with TRBD2 as a possible D gene (6 bases). V was cut by 8 bases and J by 2 bases, with 13 bases left in between. Germline lookup yields CDR1 MNHNY and CDR2 SVGAGI (reference sequence). This CDR3 comprises 13 residues. CDR3 bases: TGTGCCAGCGTCTTTAGCGGTACCTACGAGCAGTACTTC. Translation: CASVFSGTYEQYF.

This chain links TRBV9 with TRBJ2-3; maybe TRBD2 (6 bases). Germline-derived CDR1 and CDR2 are SGDLS and YYNGEE. The germline V and J ends were trimmed by 2 bases and 4 bases, with 11 bases remaining between them. The CDR3 is 14 amino acids. The CDR3 is CASSVVSGADTQYF. The CDR3 coding sequence is TGTGCCAGCAGCGTCGTTAGCGGCGCAGATACGCAGTATTTT.

The CDR3 here is CASSYSTGGFEAFF. The CDR3 region has the DNA TGTGCCAGCAGTTACTCGACAGGGGGCTTTGAAGCTTTCTTT. The rearrangement links TRBV6-5 to TRBJ1-1; 10 nucleotides agree with TRBD1. CDR3 length: 14 amino acids. Germline CDR1 MNHEY, CDR2 SVGAGI. J gave up 7 bases and V 0 bases, and 2 bases lay outside the gene matches.

The CDR3 is CASSPTGSVSYEQYF. The CDR3, as DNA: TGTGCCAGCAGCCCGACAGGGTCTGTATCCTACGAGCAGTACTTC. This chain joins TRBV7-9 and TRBJ2-7, with 7 bases lining up with TRBD1. V trimming: 5 bases; J trimming: 1 base; junction bases outside the gene matches: 8. Germline loops: CDR1 SEHNR, CDR2 FQNEAQ (reference sequence). The CDR3 runs 15 residues.

The gene calls are TRBV28 and TRBJ2-7; a weak D match, TRBD2 (7 bases). The CDR3 is 15 amino acids. Trimming removed 4 bases from V and 4 bases from J, with 17 bases in between. The germline gives CDR1 MDHEN, CDR2 SYDVKM. The DNA of the CDR3 is TGTGCCAGCAGTTCCCCCCGCGGGGGCCAGTACGAGCAGTACTTC. This encodes CASSSPRGGQYEQYF.

The V gene is TRBV18, the J gene TRBJ2-7, with D perhaps TRBD2 (6 bases). The CDR3 sequence is 14 residues long. Germline V CDR1 and CDR2: KGHSH, LQKENI. The V end lost 2 bases, the J end lost 4 bases, and 12 bases lay between the germline ends. In DNA, the CDR3 is TGTGCCAGCTCACCAACACCCCGGGGGTACGAGCAGTACTTC. Its protein is CASSPTPRGYEQYF.

With regard to this clone: The DNA is left out, because the CDR3 cannot be placed on it with certainty; the CDR3 is given as TCRdb lists it. The chain employs TRBV2 and TRBJ2-7; TRBD2, the table's D call, lacks a check against the DNA. 13 amino acids form the CDR3, both terminal residues included. The germline V gene encodes CDR1 SNHLY and CDR2 FYNNEI. This CDR3 is CASSENVGGGANF.

The chain joins TRBV3-1 (or the pseudogene TRBV3-2) to TRBJ1-3; D not resolved. V was shortened by 2 bases and J by 3 bases, with 8 bases between the two germline ends. The V gene's germline CDR1 is LGHDT and CDR2 YNNKEL (reference sequence). The length of the CDR3 is 14 residues. The CDR3 bases are TGTGCCAGCAGCCAACTGGTCAGTGGAAACACCATATATTTT. This encodes CASSQLVSGNTIYF.

V gene TRBV7-8 combines with J gene TRBJ1-1, with D uncertain. Trimming took off 5 bases at V and 1 base at J, with 11 bases between the two ends. This CDR3 comprises 14 residues. CDR1 and CDR2 from the germline V gene are SGHVS and FQNEAQ. The CDR3: CASSGNQWNTEAFF. CDR3 coding DNA: TGTGCCAGCAGCGGCAACCAATGGAACACTGAAGCTTTCTTT.

This rearrangement joins TRBV11-2 to TRBJ2-3; 7 bases line up with TRBD1. Germline values: CDR1 SGHAT, CDR2 FQNNGV. J was trimmed by 6 bases and V by 6 bases; bases with no gene match: 6. This CDR3 comprises 13 residues. CDR3 amino acids: CASRGQAWDTQYF. Here the CDR3 DNA reads TGTGCCAGCAGAGGACAGGCTTGGGATACGCAGTATTTT.

In DNA, the CDR3 is TGTGCCAGCAGCCGACGGACAGACGAGCAGTACTTC. This translates into CASSRRTDEQYF. The chain is built from TRBV3-1 (or the pseudogene TRBV3-2) and TRBJ2-7; TRBD1 might be the D (6 bases). Germline V gene lookup returns CDR1 LGHDT and CDR2 YNNKEL (reference sequence). The ends were cut back, 4 bases at V and 5 bases at J, with 9 bases in the middle. This CDR3 has 12 residues.

The V gene is TRBV18, the J gene TRBJ1-1, with D uncertain. V was pared by 4 bases and J by 8 bases, with 20 bases between. CDR3 length: 15 amino acids. The germline V gene has CDR1 KGHSH and CDR2 LQKENI. CDR3 region: CASSRSSNRRYEAFF. DNA of the CDR3: TGTGCCAGCTCACGCTCGAGTAATCGGAGGTACGAAGCTTTCTTT.

The chain couples TRBV6-5 to TRBJ1-1; D ambiguous. Deletions cut 6 bases from V and 0 bases from J, with 11 bases between. The CDR3 has 14 residues. Germline assignment: CDR1 MNHEY and CDR2 SVGAGI. CDR3 coding DNA: TGTGCCAGCAGCTCCAGGATCATGAACACTGAAGCTTTCTTT. It specifies CASSSRIMNTEAFF.

This chain links TRBV10-2 with TRBJ1-5; no clear D gene. Trimming removed 4 bases at V and 4 bases at J, with 11 bases between. The CDR3 consists of 14 residues. Germline CDR1 reads WSHSY; CDR2 reads SAAADI. The CDR3 loop is CASSGMRPNQPQHF. CDR3 nucleotides: TGCGCCAGCAGTGGGATGAGGCCTAATCAGCCCCAGCATTTT.

V and J are TRBV9 and TRBJ2-5; TRBD2 agrees at 9 bases. With V trimmed by 3 bases and J by 6 bases, 9 bases remained unmatched. This CDR3 is 15 amino acids long. CDR1 SGDLS and CDR2 YYNGEE come from the germline V gene. The CDR3 loop is CASSDGTSITKTQYF. DNA for the CDR3: TGTGCCAGCAGCGACGGGACTAGCATTACAAAGACCCAGTACTTC.

This chain links TRBV7-3 with TRBJ2-7; 9 nucleotides line up with TRBD2. Germline V gives CDR1 SGHTA, CDR2 FQGTGA. V lost 1 base, J lost 2 bases, and 9 bases stayed unmatched. This CDR3 contains 17 residues. CDR3 DNA: TGTGCCAGCAGCTTAAAAGGCGGGGGGGCCCCCGCCTACGAGCAGTACTTC. This translates into CASSLKGGGAPAYEQYF.

The rearrangement links TRBV6-1 to TRBJ1-1; no clear D. This CDR3 spans 16 amino acids. Germline CDR1 is MNHNS and CDR2 is SASEGT. Trimming took 4 bases from V and 0 from J, leaving 15 bases between them. This CDR3 reads CASSAGLGGLNTEAFF. CDR3 bases: TGTGCCAGCAGTGCTGGCTTGGGAGGGTTGAACACTGAAGCTTTCTTT.

With respect to this clone: A junction end diverges from the germline sequence, so it may reflect a read error. The V call is TRBV3-1 (or the pseudogene TRBV3-2), the J call TRBJ2-3, with 10 bases matching TRBD2. Germline values: CDR1 LGHDT, CDR2 YNNKEL (reference sequence). The CDR3 is made up of 12 amino acids. CDR3 in DNA: TGTGCCAGCAGCCAACTCAGCGGGGGGGCGGTTTTT. Amino acid sequence: CASSQLSGGAVF.

This clone was recorded only once. The V and J genes are TRBV19 and TRBJ1-2; no clear D. Trimming removed 10 bases at V and 3 bases at J, with 12 bases between. Germline V gene data show CDR1 as LNHDA and CDR2 as SQIVND (reference sequence). The CDR3 loop spans 12 amino acids. CDR3 DNA sequence: TGTGCCACCGCGGGTTGGGACTATGGCTACACCTTC. Encoded protein: CATAGWDYGYTF. Together with reference TRBV19 and TRBJ1-2, the CDR3 gives the full variable domain: DGGITQSPKYLFRKEGQNVTLSCEQNLNHDAMYWYRQDPGQGLRLIYYSQIVNDFQKGDIAEGYSVSREKKESFPLTVTSAQKNPTAFYLCATAGWDYGYTFGSGTRLTVV.

This sequence joins TRBV10-2 and TRBJ2-5; D call uncertain. The CDR3 has 14 residues. Per germline, CDR1 WSHSY and CDR2 SAAADI. V lost 6 bases to trimming and J lost 1 base, with 12 bases between them. As DNA, the CDR3 is TGCGCCAGCAGCGCCCGGATAGCCCAAGAGACCCAGTACTTC. This sequence encodes CASSARIAQETQYF.

V gene TRBV19 combines with J gene TRBJ1-2; D remains ambiguous. The CDR3 extends over 11 amino acids. From germline, CDR1 is LNHDA and CDR2 SQIVND (reference sequence). V gave up 7 bases and J gave up 3 bases, with 6 bases separating them. CDR3 protein: CASNSYYGYTF. The CDR3 bases are TGTGCCAGTAATTCGTACTATGGCTACACCTTC.

This chain uses TRBV5-1 with TRBJ2-1, with TRBD1 matching 7 bases. The CDR3 has 15 residues. Germline values: CDR1 SGHRS, CDR2 YFSETQ. The J segment lost 5 bases and the V segment lost 0 bases, leaving 5 bases of the junction unmatched. This CDR3 is CASSLEGAGNNEQFF. The CDR3 DNA reads as TGCGCCAGCAGCTTGGAGGGGGCTGGCAACAATGAGCAGTTCTTC.

The rearrangement links TRBV24-1 to TRBJ1-4; 7 bases agree with TRBD1. This CDR3 has 15 amino acids. Germline V CDR1 and CDR2: KGHDR, SFDVKD. V lost 6 bases and J lost 8; bases outside the gene matches: 11. The CDR3 loop reads CATSSPQGGVEKLFF. Written as DNA, the CDR3 is TGTGCCACCAGTTCCCCCCAGGGGGGTGTCGAAAAACTGTTTTTT.

The V call is TRBV3-1 (or the pseudogene TRBV3-2), the J call TRBJ1-6, with 7 bases matching TRBD1. The CDR3 contains 14 residues. J gave up 5 bases and V 6 bases, and 4 bases lay outside the gene matches. Germline-derived CDR1 and CDR2 are LGHDT and YNNKEL (reference sequence). Here the CDR3 DNA reads TGTGCCAGCAGGAACGACAGGGATAATTCACCCCTCCACTTT. Translating it yields CASRNDRDNSPLHF.

The rearrangement links TRBV12-3 or TRBV12-4 to TRBJ1-1; D uncertain. Trimming stripped 4 bases from V and 7 bases from J, with 10 bases between. This CDR3 comprises 12 residues. The CDR3, as DNA: TGTGCCAGCAGTTGGACGGGAGGTGAAGCTTTCTTT. Protein sequence: CASSWTGGEAFF.

The chain uses TRBV28 and TRBJ1-4, with D possibly being TRBD1 (5 bases). Germline CDR1 is MDHEN and CDR2 is SYDVKM. The V and J ends lost 10 bases and 6 bases respectively, with 12 bases between them. The CDR3 is 12 amino acids. The DNA for the CDR3 is TGTGCCACCAATTGGGGGGATGAAAAACTGTTTTTT. This translates into CATNWGDEKLFF.

This rearrangement joins TRBV19 to TRBJ1-5; D call uncertain. Trimming removed 5 bases at V and 5 bases at J, with 13 bases between. CDR1 is LNHDA, CDR2 SQIVND, per germline (reference sequence). This CDR3 spans 14 amino acids. CDR3 sequence reads: CASSPYSFDQPQHF. In DNA form, the CDR3 reads TGTGCCAGTAGTCCCTACAGTTTCGATCAGCCCCAGCATTTT. The whole variable domain, remainder taken from reference TRBV19 and TRBJ1-5, is DGGITQSPKYLFRKEGQNVTLSCEQNLNHDAMYWYRQDPGQGLRLIYYSQIVNDFQKGDIAEGYSVSREKKESFPLTVTSAQKNPTAFYLCASSPYSFDQPQHFGDGTRLSIL.

This sequence joins TRBV28 and TRBJ1-3; weak D call: TRBD1 (5 bases). The CDR3 covers 16 residues. Germline-derived CDR1 and CDR2 are MDHEN and SYDVKM. Trimming took off 2 bases at V and 2 bases at J, with 13 bases between the two ends. CDR3 amino acids: CASSLGGEVTGNTIYF. The CDR3 DNA reads as TGTGCCAGCAGTTTAGGAGGGGAAGTAACTGGAAACACCATATATTTT. Filled out from reference TRBV28 and TRBJ1-3, the complete variable domain reads DVKVTQSSRYLVKRTGEKVFLECVQDMDHENMFWYRQDPGLGLRLIYFSYDVKMKEKGDIPEGYSVSREKKERFSLILESASTNQTSMYLCASSLGGEVTGNTIYFGEGSWLTVV.

J is TRBJ2-1 and V is TRBV18; 8 bases are shared with TRBD2. Trimming cost V 1 base and J 0 bases; bases outside gene matches: 5. The V gene's germline CDR1 is KGHSH and CDR2 LQKENI. The CDR3 extends over 17 amino acids. The CDR3 DNA reads TGTGCCAGCTCACCACTCCAGCGGGGGAGCTCCTACAATGAGCAGTTCTTC. Amino acid sequence: CASSPLQRGSSYNEQFF.

This chain joins TRBV19 and TRBJ2-3; D is possibly TRBD1 (6 bases). V was clipped by 6 bases and J by 5 bases, with 12 bases between them. CDR1 and CDR2 from the germline V gene are LNHDA and SQIVND (reference sequence). This CDR3 region has 13 residues. CDR3 DNA: TGTGCCAGTAGCGACAGGTCTCAAGATACGCAGTATTTT. Translated, it gives CASSDRSQDTQYF.